This T cell receptor beta chain was documented in a study of blood T cells in healthy people across ages. The authors ran a second PCR of about 6 to 11 cycles using a sample-barcoded 5' primer and a J-beta primer mix. TCRdb redid the calling of the 5' RACE reads with MiXCR, one entry per CDR3 protein. The data hold some 1.7 million distinct CDR3 sequences, with approximately 28% observed a single time. V gave up 4 bases and J gave up 1 base, with 13 bases separating them. The CDR3 totals 15 residues. Germline CDR1 MNHEY, CDR2 SVGEGT. The sample consisted of blood. This clonotype originated in a woman in her 30s in good health. The J gene is TRBJ1-2, the V gene TRBV6-2 or TRBV6-3; D is uncertain. Here the CDR3 reads CASSSGPAINYGYTF. CDR3 DNA sequence: TGTGCCAGCAGTTCCGGACCCGCTATTAACTATGGCTACACCTTC.